The present entry profiles one T cell receptor (beta chain) with its context. No antigen is known for it. The sample originates from a study of monozygotic twins with inflammatory bowel disease. Findings and limits, study-wide: Support for a single strong signal or clonotype associated with IBD was absent.

This CDR3 has 15 amino acids. Germline V gene lookup returns CDR1 MNHEY and CDR2 SVGEGT. Through template switching, UMIs that included a 6-nucleotide sample barcode were added. TCRdb re-called the 5' RACE reads and catalogs CDR3 proteins one per entry, DNA excluded. The sample data list about 330,000 distinct CDR3 sequences. The chain links TRBV6-2 or TRBV6-3 to TRBJ2-3. This TCR was recovered from a human donor with ulcerative colitis or Crohn's disease, or a healthy co-twin of an affected twin (not recorded which). Sequencing used blood. CDR3 protein: CASSSHNEPTDTQYF.